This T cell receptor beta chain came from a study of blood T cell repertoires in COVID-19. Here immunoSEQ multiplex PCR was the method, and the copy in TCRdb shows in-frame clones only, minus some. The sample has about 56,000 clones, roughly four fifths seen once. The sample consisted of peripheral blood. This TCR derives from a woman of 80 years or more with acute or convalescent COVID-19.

The CDR3 loop reads CASSTHPGTSGSGGAKNIQYF. The CDR3, as DNA: TGTGCCAGCAGCACCCACCCCGGGACTAGCGGGAGTGGAGGGGCCAAAAACATTCAGTACTTC. The V gene is TRBV9, the J gene TRBJ2-4; TRBD2 matches 14 bases. Germline CDR1 is SGDLS and CDR2 is YYNGEE. Trimming cost V 4 bases and J 1 base; bases outside gene matches: 16. The CDR3 sequence is 21 residues long.